This T cell receptor beta chain originates from a study of identical twins. This clonotype was seen repeatedly, ten times or more. What it recognizes is unknown. This CDR3 has 12 residues. V lost 6 bases to trimming and J lost 8 bases, with 11 bases between them. A universal primer site was incorporated via template switching, and the cDNA contained unique molecular identifiers. TCRdb re-called the 5' RACE reads through MiXCR, storing one row per CDR3 protein. The repertoire holds hundreds of thousands of distinct CDR3 sequences, with approximately 6% as singletons. General study findings and limits: The authors noted that invariant MAIT and iNKT cells could partly confound zero-insertion analyses. Carriage of fewer insertions was seen in abundant cord blood beta clonotypes, whereas memory repertoires showed none.

The chain joins TRBV12-3 or TRBV12-4 to TRBJ2-1; no clear D gene. Sequencing was done on a sample of naive T cells sorted from blood. The sequence was collected from a young man in good health. Here the CDR3 DNA reads TGTGCCAGCAGCCCGTACGGAGATGAGCAGTTCTTC. This gives the protein CASSPYGDEQFF.